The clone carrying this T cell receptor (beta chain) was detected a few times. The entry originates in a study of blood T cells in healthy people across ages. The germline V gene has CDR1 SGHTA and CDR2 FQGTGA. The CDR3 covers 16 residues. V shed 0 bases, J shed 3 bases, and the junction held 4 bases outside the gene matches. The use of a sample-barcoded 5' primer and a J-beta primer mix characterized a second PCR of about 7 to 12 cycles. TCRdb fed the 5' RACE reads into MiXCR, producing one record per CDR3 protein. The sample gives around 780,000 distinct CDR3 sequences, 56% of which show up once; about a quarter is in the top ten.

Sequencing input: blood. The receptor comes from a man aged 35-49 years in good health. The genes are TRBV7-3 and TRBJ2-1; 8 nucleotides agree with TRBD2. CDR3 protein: CASSLTGGGFYNEQFF. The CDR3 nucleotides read TGTGCCAGCAGCTTAACGGGCGGGGGGTTCTACAATGAGCAGTTCTTC.